This entry lists 11 T cell receptor beta chains sequenced from one sample in a study of blood T cell repertoires in COVID-19. Sequencing was performed with immunoSEQ multiplex PCR; in TCRdb, only in-frame clones are kept and a portion is missing. The data show approximately 250,000 clones, with roughly 90% seen just once and about 4% held by the top ten. What was sequenced was PBMCs or T cells enriched from blood (not recorded which). Receptors were obtained from a woman aged 25 to 39 who had recovered from COVID-19.

The chain combines TRBV3-1 (or the pseudogene TRBV3-2) with TRBJ1-2, with D perhaps matching TRBD1 (6 bases). The CDR3 extends over 14 amino acids. Germline V gene sequence: CDR1 LGHDT, CDR2 YNNKEL (reference sequence). The V end lost 5 bases, the J end lost 6 bases, and 16 bases lay between the germline ends. This chain's CDR3 is CASSSDRRNDGYTF. CDR3 DNA sequence: TGTGCCAGCAGCTCCGACAGGAGGAACGATGGCTACACCTTC.

The chain joins TRBV28 to TRBJ2-1; 13 bases are shared with TRBD2. V lost 11 bases, J lost 8 bases, and 6 bases stayed unmatched. This CDR3 region has 13 residues. From germline, CDR1 is MDHEN and CDR2 SYDVKM. CDR3 coding DNA: TGTGCCGCCGGGACTAGCGGGATGGATGAGCAGTTCTTC. Translating gives CAAGTSGMDEQFF. Filled out from reference TRBV28 and TRBJ2-1, the complete variable domain reads DVKVTQSSRYLVKRTGEKVFLECVQDMDHENMFWYRQDPGLGLRLIYFSYDVKMKEKGDIPEGYSVSREKKERFSLILESASTNQTSMYLCAAGTSGMDEQFFGPGTRLTVL.

As DNA, the CDR3 is TGCGCCAGCAGCCCAGGCCGACAGGGCGCCAAAAACATTCAGTACTTC. Translated, it gives CASSPGRQGAKNIQYF. This rearrangement joins TRBV4-3 to TRBJ2-4; 7 bases agree with TRBD1. Trimming at V came to 4 bases and at J to 1 base, leaving 7 bases not matched to a gene. CDR3 length: 16 amino acids. Germline values: CDR1 LGHNA, CDR2 YSLEER.

This sequence joins TRBV6-6 and TRBJ1-5; D might be TRBD1 (6 bases). The germline V gene encodes CDR1 MNHNY and CDR2 SVGAGI (reference sequence). The CDR3 consists of 14 residues. Trimming took off 8 bases at V and 6 bases at J, with 17 bases between the two ends. The CDR3 sequence is CASCHQRGGQPQHF. CDR3 coding DNA: TGTGCCAGCTGCCACCAGAGGGGGGGTCAGCCCCAGCATTTT.

V usage is TRBV2 and J usage is TRBJ2-3; TRBD2 is a possible D gene (6 bases). This CDR3 is 13 amino acids long. CDR1 and CDR2 from the germline V gene are SNHLY and FYNNEI. V was pared by 6 bases and J by 15 bases, with 22 bases between. CDR3 region: CASSLLDGRSIYF. For the CDR3, the DNA is TGTGCCAGCAGCCTGCTTGACGGGAGAAGTATATATTTT. Full variable domain (outside the CDR3, taken from reference TRBV2 and TRBJ2-3): EPEVTQTPSHQVTQMGQEVILRCVPISNHLYFYWYRQILGQKVEFLVSFYNNEISEKSEIFDDQFSVERPDGSNFTLKIRSTKLEDSAMYFCASSLLDGRSIYFGPGTRLTVL.

In its sample, this clone was seen once. This rearrangement joins TRBV6-2 or TRBV6-3 to TRBJ1-4, with D perhaps matching TRBD1 (5 bases). Germline-derived CDR1 and CDR2 are MNHEY and SVGEGT. Trimming took off 6 bases at V and 10 bases at J, with 21 bases between the two ends. The CDR3 is made up of 15 amino acids. The CDR3 DNA is TGTGCCAGCAGCGCGGGGCCCTCCGAGGGGAGAAAACTGTTTTTT. Encoded protein: CASSAGPSEGRKLFF.

Remarks on this clone: A far larger clone is one base from this, pointing to a likely read error. The J gene is TRBJ2-3, the V gene TRBV7-9; TRBD2 matches at 9 bases. This CDR3 region has 17 residues. Germline values: CDR1 SEHNR, CDR2 FQNEAQ (reference sequence). V shed 5 bases and J 3 bases; nucleotides not matched to a gene: 12. The CDR3 is CASSAAGGQGGTDTQYF. DNA for the CDR3: TGTGCCAGCAGCGCCGCGGGAGGGCAGGGGGGGACAGATACGCAGTATTTT.

The V and J genes are TRBV4-3 and TRBJ1-2; no reliable D call. V lost 0 bases and J 7 bases, leaving 18 bases between the germline ends. The CDR3 is 16 residues long. Germline-derived CDR1 and CDR2 are LGHNA and YSLEER. CDR3 coding DNA: TGCGCCAGCAGCCAAGATGTTTCCCTAGGTCCGGTTGGCTACACCTTC. Translated: CASSQDVSLGPVGYTF.

The gene calls are TRBV2 and TRBJ1-5; the D gene is possibly TRBD1 (6 bases). CDR1 SNHLY and CDR2 FYNNEI come from the germline V gene. V dropped 8 bases and J dropped 5 bases, with 13 bases sitting between them. The CDR3 runs 13 residues. CDR3 sequence (DNA): TGTGCCAGCTCAGACAGGCGCGATCAGCCCCAGCATTTT. Translated, it gives CASSDRRDQPQHF.

The table lists this clone with a count of one. A much larger clone differs by one base, so this may be a read error. The J gene is TRBJ2-1, the V gene TRBV5-4; the match to TRBD2 covers 8 bases. CDR1 is SGHNT and CDR2 is YYREEE in the germline V gene (reference sequence). Unmatched junction bases numbered 6, after V lost 0 bases and J lost 7 bases. This CDR3 comprises 15 residues. The chain's CDR3 is CASSLAAAGVNEQFF. CDR3 nucleotide sequence: TGTGCCAGCAGCTTGGCGGCAGCGGGAGTTAATGAGCAGTTCTTC.

V is TRBV27 and J is TRBJ2-3; 7 nucleotides line up with TRBD2. The CDR3 is 14 amino acids. J lost 4 bases, V lost 3 bases, and 4 bases had no gene match. The germline V gene has CDR1 MNHEY and CDR2 SMNVEV (reference sequence). This CDR3 reads CASSFAGVPDTQYF. For the CDR3, the DNA is TGTGCCAGCAGTTTTGCGGGAGTGCCAGATACGCAGTATTTT.